Below are 26 T cell receptor beta chains sequenced from a single sample in a study of CD8+CD57+ T cells in acquired aplastic anemia. Whoever was chosen for sequencing had shown CD8+CD57+ cell expansion by flow cytometry. According to the study, genomic DNA was the template for TCR beta VDJ and CDR3 profiling. TCRdb redid the calling of the reads with MiXCR, one entry per CDR3 protein. The sample records some 140,000 distinct CDR3 sequences, roughly 49% being singletons. Sequencing used sorted CD4+, CD8+, or CD8+CD57+ T cells (not recorded which) from PBMCs. The source is a human donor with aplastic anemia.

This clonotype was observed at least ten times. The chain uses TRBV7-9 and TRBJ2-7; D is uncertain. With 4 bases removed from V and 3 bases from J, the gap between germline ends came to 4 bases. Per the germline V gene, CDR1 is SEHNR and CDR2 is FQNEAQ (reference sequence). The CDR3 length is 11 residues. The CDR3 region is CASSSNYEQYF. The CDR3, as DNA: TGTGCCAGCAGCTCCAACTACGAGCAGTACTTC.

This clonotype was seen many times. V usage is TRBV4-1 and J usage is TRBJ2-7, with D possibly TRBD1 on 5 matching bases. V dropped 3 bases and J dropped 4 bases, with 13 bases sitting between them. This CDR3 is built from 14 residues. The germline V gene encodes CDR1 MGHRA and CDR2 YSYEKL. CDR3 region: CASSHHLDSYEQYF. The DNA for the CDR3 is TGCGCCAGCAGCCATCACCTAGACAGTTACGAGCAGTACTTC.

This chain uses TRBV11-1 with TRBJ2-1; 10 bases are a match to TRBD2. CDR3 length equals 17 residues. Germline CDR1 is SGHAT and CDR2 is FQDESV (reference sequence). V shed 5 bases, J shed 6 bases, and the junction held 13 bases outside the gene matches. CDR3: CASSANRGSGRPNEQFF. For the CDR3, the DNA is TGTGCCAGCAGCGCTAATCGGGGTAGCGGGAGGCCCAATGAGCAGTTCTTC.

Ten or more counts support this clonotype. The gene calls are TRBV25-1 and TRBJ2-7; the D is unclear. Germline CDR1 MGHDK, CDR2 SYGVNS. Trimming left V 3 bases short and J 4 bases short, with 4 bases between. The CDR3 totals 11 residues. The CDR3 region is CASSDRYEQYF. CDR3 sequence (DNA): TGTGCCAGCAGTGACAGATACGAGCAGTACTTC.

This sequence joins TRBV2 and TRBJ2-1, with TRBD1 matching 9 bases. The CDR3 loop spans 13 amino acids. Per germline, CDR1 SNHLY and CDR2 FYNNEI. J gave up 8 bases and V 10 bases, and 9 bases lay outside the gene matches. The CDR3: CAIPDRGKDEQFF. The CDR3 bases are TGTGCCATCCCAGACAGGGGGAAAGATGAGCAGTTCTTC.

The chain links TRBV12-5 to TRBJ1-2, with 7 bases lining up with TRBD1. The CDR3 is made up of 14 amino acids. Germline V CDR1 and CDR2: LGHNT, FRNRAP. Unmatched junction bases numbered 5, after V lost 5 bases and J lost 2 bases. CDR3 coding DNA: TGTGCTAGTGGTCTGGGACAGCGAAACTATGGCTACACCTTC. Amino acid sequence: CASGLGQRNYGYTF. Filled out from reference TRBV12-5 and TRBJ1-2, the complete variable domain reads DARVTQTPRHKVTEMGQEVTMRCQPILGHNTVFWYRQTMMQGLELLAYFRNRAPLDDSGMPKDRFSAEMPDATLATLKIQPSEPRDSAVYFCASGLGQRNYGYTFGSGTRLTVV.

The rearrangement joins TRBV6-2 or TRBV6-3 to TRBJ2-2; D possibly corresponds to TRBD2 (6 bases). This CDR3 contains 17 residues. The ends were cut back, 10 bases at V and 3 bases at J, with 24 bases in the middle. Germline CDR1 and CDR2: MNHEY and SVGEGT. CDR3 in DNA: TGTGCCACCTACACTCTCTTCGGGACTGATGACACCGGGGAGCTGTTTTTT. This codes for CATYTLFGTDDTGELFF.

In this sample, this clonotype turned up a few times. The chain recombines TRBV25-1 with TRBJ1-1; unclear D gene. V was pared by 1 base and J by 1 base, with 7 bases between. Germline lookup yields CDR1 MGHDK and CDR2 SYGVNS. This CDR3 has 14 amino acids. CDR3 nucleotide sequence: TGTGCCAGCAGTGAATTCAACAGGAACACTGAAGCTTTCTTT. This translates into CASSEFNRNTEAFF.

This clonotype was found many times. The J gene is TRBJ2-3, the V gene TRBV6-4, with a tentative D call TRBD2 (6 bases). The CDR3 is 16 amino acids. Per germline, CDR1 MRHNA and CDR2 SNTAGT. Trimming stripped 6 bases from V and 1 base from J, with 17 bases between. CDR3 loop: CASSPTGVLGTDTQYF. The CDR3 bases are TGTGCCAGCAGCCCGACGGGGGTGCTTGGCACAGATACGCAGTATTTT.

This clonotype was detected a few times. The V gene is TRBV12-3 or TRBV12-4, the J gene TRBJ2-2, with TRBD2 identical over 12 bases. V shed 1 base, J shed 5 bases, and the junction held 5 bases outside the gene matches. The CDR3 spans 17 residues. The CDR3 loop reads CASSLGLAGAGTGELFF. CDR3 DNA: TGTGCCAGCAGTTTAGGACTAGCGGGGGCCGGGACCGGGGAGCTGTTTTTT.

This clonotype was seen ten or more times. The chain is built from TRBV7-7 and TRBJ2-3; 9 bases map to TRBD2. Germline V CDR1 and CDR2: SSHAT, FNYEAQ (reference sequence). With 5 bases clipped from V and 2 bases from J, the junction kept 14 bases outside the gene matches. The CDR3 runs to 18 residues. Here the CDR3 reads CASSPIGREGVPTDTQYF. Written as DNA, the CDR3 is TGTGCCAGCAGCCCTATAGGGCGGGAGGGCGTGCCCACAGATACGCAGTATTTT.

This clonotype was seen just once. The chain employs TRBV19 and TRBJ2-5, with D possibly TRBD2 on 6 matching bases. Trimming removed 5 bases from V and 2 bases from J, with 12 bases in between. The length of the CDR3 is 14 residues. CDR1 is LNHDA, CDR2 SQIVND, per germline (reference sequence). As DNA, the CDR3 is TGTGCCAGTAGTCGGGATGCGGGGCAAGAGACCCAGTACTTC. The encoded protein is CASSRDAGQETQYF. Full variable domain (remainder filled in from reference TRBV19 and TRBJ2-5): DGGITQSPKYLFRKEGQNVTLSCEQNLNHDAMYWYRQDPGQGLRLIYYSQIVNDFQKGDIAEGYSVSREKKESFPLTVTSAQKNPTAFYLCASSRDAGQETQYFGPGTRLLVL.

The V gene is TRBV7-3, the J gene TRBJ2-5; D is unclear. Trimming took 0 bases from V and 5 from J, leaving 1 base between them. The CDR3 is 11 amino acids. CDR1 is SGHTA, CDR2 FQGTGA, per germline. The CDR3 loop is CASSLTETQYF. The CDR3 DNA reads TGTGCCAGCAGCTTAACGGAGACCCAGTACTTC.

This clonotype is medium-sized within its sample. The V and J genes are TRBV2 and TRBJ1-1, with D hard to call. Trimming removed 7 bases at V and 0 bases at J, with 15 bases between. CDR3 length equals 15 residues. Germline-derived CDR1 and CDR2 are SNHLY and FYNNEI. Written as DNA, the CDR3 is TGTGCCAGCATGGACCCTACGGGGATGAACACTGAAGCTTTCTTT. Translated, it gives CASMDPTGMNTEAFF.

As for this clonotype: This could be a read error, since a much larger clone is one nucleotide away. CDR3 nucleotides: TGTGCCAGCAGCTTGGGGCACGGCCCTTACAATCAGCCCCAGCATTTT. Amino acids: CASSLGHGPYNQPQHF. The chain joins TRBV5-5 to TRBJ1-5, with D unclear. The CDR3 consists of 16 residues. Germline lookup yields CDR1 SGHKS and CDR2 YYEKEE (reference sequence). The V end lost 0 bases, the J end lost 3 bases, and 13 bases lay between the germline ends.

This sequence joins TRBV2 and TRBJ2-3; D not certain. This CDR3 has 14 amino acids. V lost 7 bases and J 0 bases, leaving 11 bases between the germline ends. The germline CDR1 and CDR2 sequences are SNHLY and FYNNEI. The CDR3 protein is CASISSESTDTQYF. In DNA, the CDR3 is TGTGCCAGCATCTCCAGCGAGAGCACAGATACGCAGTATTTT. Full variable domain (missing parts from reference TRBV2 and TRBJ2-3): EPEVTQTPSHQVTQMGQEVILRCVPISNHLYFYWYRQILGQKVEFLVSFYNNEISEKSEIFDDQFSVERPDGSNFTLKIRSTKLEDSAMYFCASISSESTDTQYFGPGTRLTVL.

There are many counts of this clonotype. The rearrangement links TRBV5-5 to TRBJ2-7; maybe TRBD2 (8 bases). The CDR3 length is 17 residues. The V end lost 3 bases, the J end lost 3 bases, and 22 bases lay between the germline ends. Germline CDR1 reads SGHKS; CDR2 reads YYEKEE (reference sequence). CDR3 amino acids: CASSSPTGGAGGYEQYF. CDR3 DNA: TGTGCCAGCAGCTCTCCCACCGGGGGGGCAGGGGGCTACGAGCAGTACTTC.

The chain employs TRBV14 and TRBJ2-2; possible D gene TRBD2, 6 bases. V was pared by 1 base and J by 5 bases, with 11 bases between. Germline assignment: CDR1 SGHDN and CDR2 FVKESK. This CDR3 region has 15 residues. The CDR3 protein is CASSQVYGSTGELFF. As DNA, the CDR3 is TGTGCCAGCAGCCAAGTTTACGGGAGTACCGGGGAGCTGTTTTTT.

CDR3 protein: CTFLDRLNYGYTF. CDR3 in DNA: TGCACCTTCTTAGACAGGCTTAACTATGGCTACACCTTC. V and J are TRBV20-1 and TRBJ1-2, with D maybe TRBD1 (6 bases). The germline V gene encodes CDR1 DFQATT and CDR2 SNEGSKA (reference sequence). The CDR3 totals 13 residues.

A remark on this clonotype: The final CDR3 position lacks the conserved phenylalanine or tryptophan, pointing to a likely read error. The chain has TRBV7-9 and TRBJ2-3; D may be TRBD2 (6 bases). Germline values: CDR1 SEHNR, CDR2 FQNEAQ (reference sequence). V lost 6 bases, J lost 4 bases, and 11 bases lay in between. This CDR3 spans 13 amino acids. This chain's CDR3 is CASRAGTPDTQYL. The CDR3 DNA reads as TGTGCCAGCAGAGCGGGTACCCCAGATACGCAGTATTTG.

The gene calls are TRBV10-2 and TRBJ2-2; 9 bases map to TRBD1. This CDR3 is built from 15 residues. Trimming took 3 bases from V and 5 from J; bases not matched to a gene: 4. Germline CDR1 reads WSHSY; CDR2 reads SAAADI. The CDR3 region is CASSDGTGWTGELFF. The CDR3, as DNA: TGCGCCAGCAGTGATGGGACAGGGTGGACCGGGGAGCTGTTTTTT.

The gene calls are TRBV15 and TRBJ1-5; D unclear. This CDR3 region has 14 residues. Germline values: CDR1 LNHNV, CDR2 YYDKDF (reference sequence). V lost 8 bases, J lost 0 bases, and 11 bases lay in between. The DNA for the CDR3 is TGTGCCACCGCCCTAGGGTATAGCAATCAGCCCCAGCATTTT. Translation gives CATALGYSNQPQHF.

In nucleotides, the CDR3 is TGCAGTGCTAGTCTAGGGTGGGCAAATATTGCCTACGAGCAGTACTTC. Protein sequence: CSASLGWANIAYEQYF. V is TRBV20-1 and J is TRBJ2-7, with D unresolved. V lost 3 bases and J 2 bases, leaving 20 bases between the germline ends. The CDR3 runs to 16 residues. Germline assignment: CDR1 DFQATT and CDR2 SNEGSKA (reference sequence).

This chain connects TRBV25-1 to TRBJ2-1; 10 bases fit TRBD1. Germline trimming cut 9 bases from V and 5 bases from J; bases unmatched to any gene: 10. Per germline, CDR1 MGHDK and CDR2 SYGVNS. The CDR3 has 15 residues. Here the CDR3 reads CARSTRDRGDNEQFF. The CDR3 DNA reads TGTGCCAGATCGACCCGGGACAGGGGAGACAATGAGCAGTTCTTC.

V and J are TRBV7-2 and TRBJ2-3, with D uncertain. Looked up from germline, CDR1 is SGHTA and CDR2 is FQGNSA. Trimming removed 5 bases from V and 4 bases from J, with 4 bases in between. The CDR3 length is 11 residues. The DNA for the CDR3 is TGTGCCAGCAGCCAATCAGATACGCAGTATTTT. Translation: CASSQSDTQYF. The variable domain in full, completed from reference TRBV7-2 and TRBJ2-3, reads GAGVSQSPSNKVTEKGKDVELRCDPISGHTALYWYRQSLGQGLEFLIYFQGNSAPDKSGLPSDRFSAERTGGSVSTLTIQRTQQEDSAVYLCASSQSDTQYFGPGTRLTVL.

This clonotype was detected a few times. This rearrangement joins TRBV20-1 to TRBJ1-6, with a weak D call TRBD1 (5 bases). Trimming cost V 3 bases and J 10 bases, with 16 bases left between them. The CDR3 is 14 amino acids. The germline V gene has CDR1 DFQATT and CDR2 SNEGSKA (reference sequence). CDR3 DNA sequence: TGCAGTGCTAGTAAGGGGTTGGGGAACTCACCCCTCCACTTT. Translating gives CSASKGLGNSPLHF.